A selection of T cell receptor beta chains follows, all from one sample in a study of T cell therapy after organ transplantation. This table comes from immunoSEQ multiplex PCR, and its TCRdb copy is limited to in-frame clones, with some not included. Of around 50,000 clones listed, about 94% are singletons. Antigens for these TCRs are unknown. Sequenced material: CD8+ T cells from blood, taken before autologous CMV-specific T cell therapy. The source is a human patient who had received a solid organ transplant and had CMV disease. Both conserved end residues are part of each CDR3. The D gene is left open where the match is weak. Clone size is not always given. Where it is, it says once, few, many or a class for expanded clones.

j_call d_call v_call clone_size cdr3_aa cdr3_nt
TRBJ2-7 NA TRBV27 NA CASSLWAENYEQYF TGTGCCAGCAGTTTATGGGCAGAAAACTACGAGCAGTACTTC
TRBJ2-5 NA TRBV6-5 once CASSGQEETQYF TGTGCCAGTTCGGGACAAGAAGAGACCCAGTACTTC
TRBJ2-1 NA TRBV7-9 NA CASSLVGQGWKNEQFF TGTGCCAGCAGCTTAGTAGGCCAGGGTTGGAAAAATGAGCAGTTCTTC
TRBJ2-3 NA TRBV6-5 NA CASSFYRDDTDTQYF TGTGCCAGCAGTTTTTATCGGGACGACACAGATACGCAGTATTTT
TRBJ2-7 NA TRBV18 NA CASSPPGGASYEQYF TGTGCCAGCTCACCTCCCGGCGGGGCCTCCTACGAGCAGTACTTC
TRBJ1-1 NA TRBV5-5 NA CASSPRGYTEAFF TGTGCCAGCAGCCCCAGGGGTTACACTGAAGCTTTCTTT
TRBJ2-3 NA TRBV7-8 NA CASSFKTSGGDTQYF TGTGCCAGCAGCTTCAAGACCTCGGGTGGAGATACGCAGTATTTT
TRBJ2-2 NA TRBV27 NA CASSYGGAGGELFF TGTGCCAGCAGTTACGGGGGAGCCGGCGGGGAGCTGTTTTTT
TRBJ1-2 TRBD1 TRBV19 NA CASSARRGTERYGYTF TGTGCCAGTAGTGCCCGGAGGGGGACAGAGAGATATGGCTACACCTTC
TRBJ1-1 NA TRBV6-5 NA CASSSARGNTEAFF TGTGCCAGCAGTTCCGCCAGGGGGAACACTGAAGCTTTCTTT
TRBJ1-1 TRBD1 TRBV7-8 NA CASSLGQGPIPNTEAFF TGTGCCAGCAGCTTAGGACAGGGGCCAATCCCTAACACTGAAGCTTTCTTT
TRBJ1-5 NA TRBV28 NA CASSAPREVHQPQHF TGTGCCAGCAGTGCCCCCAGGGAGGTTCATCAGCCCCAGCATTTT
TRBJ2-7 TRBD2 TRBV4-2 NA CASSQDSGGAWREQYF TGTGCCAGCAGCCAAGACAGCGGGGGGGCCTGGCGAGAGCAGTACTTC
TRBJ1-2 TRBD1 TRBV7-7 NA CASSFRQGGGYTF TGTGCTAGCAGCTTTAGGCAGGGGGGTGGCTACACCTTC
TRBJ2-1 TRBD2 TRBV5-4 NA CASSLLAGGFYNEQFF TGTGCCAGCAGCCTCCTAGCGGGAGGGTTCTACAATGAGCAGTTCTTC
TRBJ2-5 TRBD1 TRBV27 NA CASAQRTGLETQYF TGTGCCAGCGCACAGAGGACAGGGCTAGAGACCCAGTACTTC
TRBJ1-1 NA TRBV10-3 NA CAISDNRGVNTEAFF TGTGCCATCAGTGATAATCGGGGGGTGAACACTGAAGCTTTCTTT
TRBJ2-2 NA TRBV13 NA CASSPGGRTELFF TGTGCCAGCAGCCCGGGCGGACGGACCGAGCTGTTTTTT
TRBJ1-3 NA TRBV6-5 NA CASSYLGASGNTIYF TGTGCCAGCAGTTATCTCGGAGCCTCTGGAAACACCATATATTTT
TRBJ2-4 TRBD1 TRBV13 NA CASSEGTGGNIQYF TGTGCCAGCAGCGAAGGAACAGGGGGGAACATTCAGTACTTC
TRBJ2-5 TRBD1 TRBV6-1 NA CASSVTGQGALVDETQYF TGTGCCAGCAGTGTTACGGGACAGGGGGCACTTGTTGATGAGACCCAGTACTTC
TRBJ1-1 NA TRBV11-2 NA CASSYTDFGLMNTEAFF TGTGCCAGCAGCTACACAGATTTCGGGCTTATGAACACTGAAGCTTTCTTT
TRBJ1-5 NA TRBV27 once CATSLGTRGSGEPQHF TGTGCCACCTCCCTCGGGACAAGGGGTTCCGGGGAGCCCCAGCATTTT
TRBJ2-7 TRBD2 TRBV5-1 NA CASSLTSRLAGGPTSYEQYF TGCGCCAGCAGCTTGACATCTCGACTAGCGGGGGGGCCAACCTCCTACGAGCAGTACTTC
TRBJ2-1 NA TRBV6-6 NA CASSDSSSYNEQFF TGTGCCAGCAGCGACTCGAGCTCCTACAATGAGCAGTTCTTC
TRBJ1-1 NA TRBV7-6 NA CASSLDEGRTEAFF TGTGCCAGCAGCTTAGACGAGGGGCGGACTGAAGCTTTCTTT
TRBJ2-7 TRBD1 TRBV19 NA CASSISGGRRSEQYF TGTGCCAGTAGTATCTCAGGGGGCCGCAGAAGCGAGCAGTACTTC
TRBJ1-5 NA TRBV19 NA CASRGKASNQPQHF TGTGCCAGTAGGGGAAAGGCGAGCAATCAGCCCCAGCATTTT
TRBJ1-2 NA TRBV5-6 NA CASSHLSMQGPLGYTF TGTGCCAGCAGCCACCTCAGCATGCAAGGGCCCTTGGGCTACACCTTC
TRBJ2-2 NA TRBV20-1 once CSAREVGELFF TGCAGTGCTAGAGAAGTCGGGGAGCTGTTTTTT
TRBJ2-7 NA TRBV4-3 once CASSQDRTYEQYF TGCGCCAGCAGCCAAGATCGGACCTACGAGCAGTACTTC
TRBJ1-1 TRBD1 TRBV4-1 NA CASSQAGTGGTEAFF TGCGCCAGCAGCCAAGCCGGGACAGGTGGAACTGAAGCTTTCTTT
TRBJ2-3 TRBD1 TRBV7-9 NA CASSLGQGATDTQYF TGTGCCAGCAGCCTGGGACAGGGGGCCACAGATACGCAGTATTTT
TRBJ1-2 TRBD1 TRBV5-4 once CASSLTGESYLYGYTF TGTGCCAGCAGCTTGACAGGGGAATCCTACCTCTATGGCTACACCTTC
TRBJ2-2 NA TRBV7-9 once CASSAPFTGELFF TGTGCCAGCAGCGCCCCCTTTACCGGGGAGCTGTTTTTT
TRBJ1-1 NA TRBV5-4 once CASSLRVNTEAFF TGTGCCAGCAGCTTGCGGGTTAACACTGAAGCTTTCTTT
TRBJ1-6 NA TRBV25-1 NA CASSDGDVWWTPLHF TGTGCCAGCAGTGATGGGGACGTATGGTGGACACCCCTCCACTTT
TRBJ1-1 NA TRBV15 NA CATSRDFRWGARTEAFF TGTGCCACCAGCAGAGATTTTCGATGGGGGGCGCGGACTGAAGCTTTCTTT
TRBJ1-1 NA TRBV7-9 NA CASSTLIGASELNTEAFF TGTGCCAGCAGCACCCTTATCGGGGCCTCGGAGCTGAACACTGAAGCTTTCTTT
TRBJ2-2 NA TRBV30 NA CACRPDSYGELFF TGTGCCTGTCGACCGGACAGCTACGGGGAGCTGTTTTTT